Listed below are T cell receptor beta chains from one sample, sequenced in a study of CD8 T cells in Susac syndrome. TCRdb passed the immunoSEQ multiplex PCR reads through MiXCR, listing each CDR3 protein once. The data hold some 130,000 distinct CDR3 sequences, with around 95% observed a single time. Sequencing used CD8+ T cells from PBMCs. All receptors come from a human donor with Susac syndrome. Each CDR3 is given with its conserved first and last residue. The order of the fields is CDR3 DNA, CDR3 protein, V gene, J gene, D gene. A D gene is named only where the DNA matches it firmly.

TGTGCCAGCAGTTTATCCTTGGGGACAAACTCTGGAAACACCATATATTTT	CASSLSLGTNSGNTIYF	TRBV12-3/TRBV12-4	TRBJ1-3	-
TGTGCCAGCAGCTTAGAGACCCCATGGGACAGGGGGAACACTGAAGCTTTCTTT	CASSLETPWDRGNTEAFF	TRBV7-9	TRBJ1-1	TRBD1
TGTGCCAGTAGTTGGCCTCGGGGCTACACCTTC	CASSWPRGYTF	TRBV19	TRBJ1-2	-
TGTGCCAGCAGCTTAGGCATCAACAATGAGCAGTTCTTC	CASSLGINNEQFF	TRBV13	TRBJ2-1	-
TGTGCTAGCAGTCTCGTAGCGGGAGGGGGTTACAATGAGCAGTTCTTC	CASSLVAGGGYNEQFF	TRBV7-7	TRBJ2-1	TRBD2
TGTGCCAGCAGCTTCATAGATCTGAACTACATGGGGGGTGAGCAGTTCTTC	CASSFIDLNYMGGEQFF	TRBV11-2	TRBJ2-1	-
TGTGCCAGCAGTCCGACCCGGGACTGGAATAACAATGAGCAGTTCTTC	CASSPTRDWNNNEQFF	TRBV6-1	TRBJ2-1	-
TGTGCCAGCGAGCGGGGGACCTACAATGAGCAGTTCTTC	CASERGTYNEQFF	TRBV6-1	TRBJ2-1	TRBD2
TGTGCCAGCAGTTGGGAGACTAGCAACCCATACGAGCAGTACTTC	CASSWETSNPYEQYF	TRBV27	TRBJ2-7	TRBD2
TGTGCTAGTGCCTTCCCGGGCAGGGTCTACGAGCAGTACTTC	CASAFPGRVYEQYF	TRBV12-5	TRBJ2-7	-
TGTGCCAGCAGTTACGAGGATAGCGGCTCCTACGAGCAGTACTTC	CASSYEDSGSYEQYF	TRBV6-5	TRBJ2-7	-
TGCAGTGCTAGAGGGGGACAGGGGATCGACGAGCAGTACTTC	CSARGGQGIDEQYF	TRBV20-1	TRBJ2-7	TRBD1
TGCAGTGCTAGAGATGCCAGGGACGATTTCAATGAGCAGTTCTTC	CSARDARDDFNEQFF	TRBV20-1	TRBJ2-1	-
TGTGCCAGCAGCCAACAGACTAGCGGGAGGGCCAATGAGCAGTTCTTC	CASSQQTSGRANEQFF	TRBV3-1	TRBJ2-1	TRBD2
TGTGCCAGCAGCCACGGGTACAATGAGCAGTTCTTC	CASSHGYNEQFF	TRBV11-1	TRBJ2-1	-
TGTGCCAGCATTTGGGCTCGTGAGCAGTTCTTC	CASIWAREQFF	TRBV25-1	TRBJ2-1	-
TGTGCTAGTGGATCAGGGGAGTTCTACGAGCAGTACTTC	CASGSGEFYEQYF	TRBV12-5	TRBJ2-7	-
TGTGCCAGCATGGAGGCAGACAGCATAGGCACAGATACGCAGTATTTT	CASMEADSIGTDTQYF	TRBV28	TRBJ2-3	-
TGTGCCAGCAGCCCTATGTTTGCGGGAGTCGAATCCTACAATGAGCAGTTCTTC	CASSPMFAGVESYNEQFF	TRBV3-1	TRBJ2-1	TRBD2
TGTGCCAGCAGCGTTGAGGGCGCCCAGCCCCAGCATTTT	CASSVEGAQPQHF	TRBV9	TRBJ1-5	-
TGTGCCAGCAGTCTGACACCGAGCGGTGGAAACACCATATATTTT	CASSLTPSGGNTIYF	TRBV28	TRBJ1-3	-
TGTGCCAGCAGCCCCGGACTAGCGGGAGGGCCTATTGAGAATGAGCAGTTCTTC	CASSPGLAGGPIENEQFF	TRBV7-9	TRBJ2-1	TRBD2
TGCAGTGCTAGACGGGGGGACACATTCTACGAGCAGTACTTC	CSARRGDTFYEQYF	TRBV20-1	TRBJ2-7	-
TGCGCCAGCAGCCCTGACAGGGGGCTCAACACCATATATTTT	CASSPDRGLNTIYF	TRBV4-1	TRBJ1-3	TRBD1
TGTGCCAGCAGCGCCTCGTCGGGACTAGCGGGAGGGAAAAGCACAGATACGCAGTATTTT	CASSASSGLAGGKSTDTQYF	TRBV9	TRBJ2-3	TRBD2
TGCAGCGTTTGGGTTGGCCAAGGGGTCTTT	CSVWVGQGVF	TRBV29-1	TRBJ1-1	-
TGCGCCAGCAGCCAAGCTTTCGACGGGGGACTCCCTAATTACGAGCAGTACTTC	CASSQAFDGGLPNYEQYF	TRBV4-1	TRBJ2-7	-
TGTGCCAGCAGCCAAGATCCCCGTGTCTACGAGCAGTACTTC	CASSQDPRVYEQYF	TRBV14	TRBJ2-7	-
TGTGCTAGTGGTTCCGGGACAGGGTCCTACGAGCAGTACTTC	CASGSGTGSYEQYF	TRBV12-5	TRBJ2-7	TRBD1
TGCGCCAGCAGAACCGGGACAGGGATCTACGAGCAGTACTTC	CASRTGTGIYEQYF	TRBV10-2	TRBJ2-7	TRBD1
TGTGCCAGCAGCGTCAGTGGGCAGGGGAATCTGCGGGAGGGATCCGAGCAGTTCTTC	CASSVSGQGNLREGSEQFF	TRBV7-9	TRBJ2-1	TRBD2
TGTGCCAGCAAAAGTAGAATCTTGTTCTTC	CASKSRILFF	TRBV12-3/TRBV12-4	TRBJ2-1	-